This record looks at one T cell receptor beta chain sequence and its context. Authors' methods: Amplified reference gene primers provided the basis for estimating nucleated cell counts. Assay: immunoSEQ multiplex PCR; the TCRdb copy retains only in-frame clones and omits some. V, J and clone size derive from that table, while D and trimming were established from the DNA sequence. The profile shows 140,000 to 150,000 clones, around 85% of them singletons. The record originates from a study of blood T cell repertoires in COVID-19. Trimming took 5 bases from V and 2 from J, leaving 16 bases between them. The CDR3 runs to 16 residues. CDR1 LNHDA and CDR2 SQIVND come from the germline V gene (reference sequence).

The clonotype comes from a woman in her sixties with COVID-19, enrolled during active disease. Source material: peripheral blood. The rearrangement joins TRBV19 to TRBJ2-1; maybe TRBD1 (5 bases). CDR3 in amino acids: CASSERQGNPYNEQFF. The CDR3 DNA sequence: TGTGCCAGTAGTGAACGGCAGGGCAATCCCTACAATGAGCAGTTCTTC.